The clone carrying this TCR beta chain was seen once. Antigen unknown. Clones were read by immunoSEQ multiplex PCR, and TCRdb kept only the in-frame ones, dropping some. The data hold approximately 1,100 clones, with around 86% observed a single time. V lost 6 bases and J 4 bases, leaving 19 bases between the germline ends. The germline V gene encodes CDR1 SQVTM and CDR2 ANQGSEA. This CDR3 has 15 amino acids. This sample is drawn from a study of primary melanoma T cells and metastatic recurrence. General study points: Primary melanomas may harbor an effective T-cell antitumor response, authors suggested.

This sequence originates from a human donor with melanoma. The V and J genes are TRBV29-1 and TRBJ2-1; D not resolved. Input material: melanoma tumor tissue. DNA for the CDR3: TGCAGCGTGCCAGGCCAGATTGTTCCATACAATGAGCAGTTCTTC. This gives the protein CSVPGQIVPYNEQFF.